Sequencing of this T cell receptor (beta chain) was carried out in a study of graft-versus-host responses after intestinal transplantation. Measured with immunoSEQ multiplex PCR; TCRdb has only the in-frame clones, and not every one. The sample lists about 120,000 clones; approximately 92% were seen once. This clone appeared a single time. The antigen is unknown. Germline V gene lookup returns CDR1 SQVTM and CDR2 ANQGSEA. The CDR3 spans 11 residues. Trimming removed 4 bases at V and 2 bases at J, with 5 bases between. The V and J genes are TRBV29-1 and TRBJ1-2; maybe TRBD1 (5 bases). The sequence came from a human donor who received an intestinal transplant. The material was unstimulated CD4+ T cells sorted from spleen or lymph node cells, obtained before intestinal transplant. This CDR3 is CSVGQNYGYTF. CDR3 coding DNA: TGCAGCGTTGGACAGAACTATGGCTACACCTTC.